One and the same sample provided the 14 T cell receptor beta chains below, sequenced in a study of identifying expanded T cells in peripheral blood. Assay used: immunoSEQ multiplex PCR; TCRdb lists only in-frame clones, some missing. The table records 100,000 or so clones, around 88% of them present only once. Source material: blood. These TCRs come from a person aged 18 to 75 in good health.

This clone was seen only once. The rearrangement joins TRBV13 to TRBJ2-3; 7 nucleotides align to TRBD2. Germline loops: CDR1 PRHDT, CDR2 FYEKMQ (reference sequence). The V segment lost 5 bases and the J segment 6 bases; nucleotides outside the gene matches: 8. CDR3 length: 14 amino acids. The CDR3 sequence: CASSRSGARDTQYF. CDR3 in DNA: TGTGCCAGCAGCCGAAGCGGGGCCCGGGATACGCAGTATTTT.

This chain's CDR3 is CASSFRSFRTYEQYF. In DNA form, the CDR3 reads TGTGCCAGCAGCTTCCGCTCATTCCGCACCTACGAGCAGTACTTC. The chain combines TRBV7-2 with TRBJ2-7; D is ambiguous. The V gene lost 3 bases and the J gene lost 2 bases, with 14 bases spanning the gap. This CDR3 is built from 15 residues. Per germline, CDR1 SGHTA and CDR2 FQGNSA.

This chain uses TRBV7-9 with TRBJ1-4; D call uncertain. The germline V gene has CDR1 SEHNR and CDR2 FQNEAQ (reference sequence). Trimming removed 5 bases at V and 0 bases at J, with 10 bases between. CDR3 length equals 15 residues. In nucleotides, the CDR3 is TGTGCCAGCAGCCCGTTTGCTGCAACTAATGAAAAACTGTTTTTT. This encodes CASSPFAATNEKLFF.

The chain couples TRBV5-1 to TRBJ2-5; D possibly corresponds to TRBD2 (5 bases). The V and J ends lost 0 bases and 2 bases respectively, with 11 bases between them. The CDR3 totals 15 residues. CDR1 is SGHRS, CDR2 YFSETQ, per germline. The chain's CDR3 is CASSLVLAEQETQYF. DNA for the CDR3: TGCGCCAGCAGCTTGGTGCTAGCTGAGCAAGAGACCCAGTACTTC. Full variable domain (rest looked up from reference TRBV5-1 and TRBJ2-5): KAGVTQTPRYLIKTRGQQVTLSCSPISGHRSVSWYQQTPGQGLQFLFEYFSETQRNKGNFPGRFSGRQFSNSRSEMNVSTLELGDSALYLCASSLVLAEQETQYFGPGTRLLVL.

The rearrangement joins TRBV28 to TRBJ2-5, with D perhaps matching TRBD1 (5 bases). Looked up from germline, CDR1 is MDHEN and CDR2 is SYDVKM. V lost 6 bases, J lost 5 bases, and 19 bases lay in between. CDR3 length: 15 residues. In DNA form, the CDR3 reads TGTGCCAGCAGACCCCGAGGCAGGGCGTCGGAGACCCAGTACTTC. This gives the protein CASRPRGRASETQYF.

This rearrangement joins TRBV30 to TRBJ2-3, with D possibly matching TRBD1 (5 bases). The germline gives CDR1 GTSNPN, CDR2 SVGIG (reference sequence). The CDR3 consists of 13 residues. V was pared by 2 bases and J by 3 bases, with 9 bases between. The CDR3 is CAWSYRITDTQYF. The CDR3 nucleotides read TGTGCCTGGAGTTACAGGATTACAGATACGCAGTATTTT.

The CDR3 is CASSLGRGVPNEQFF. CDR3 bases: TGTGCCAGCAGCCTTGGACGAGGGGTTCCCAATGAGCAGTTCTTC. The J gene is TRBJ2-1, the V gene TRBV5-4; the D gene could be TRBD1 or TRBD2 (5 bases each). The V gene's germline CDR1 is SGHNT and CDR2 YYREEE (reference sequence). CDR3 length: 15 residues. The ends were cut back, 4 bases at V and 6 bases at J, with 17 bases in the middle.

The chain carries TRBV30 and TRBJ2-7; no firm D call. Germline assignment: CDR1 GTSNPN and CDR2 SVGIG (reference sequence). V shed 2 bases and J shed 4 bases, with 12 bases lying between them. The CDR3 extends over 13 amino acids. This CDR3 reads CAWSRSGQYEQYF. The CDR3 DNA is TGTGCCTGGAGTCGGTCCGGGCAGTACGAGCAGTACTTC.

The chain recombines TRBV20-1 with TRBJ2-5, with D possibly matching TRBD1 (6 bases). Germline CDR1 is DFQATT and CDR2 is SNEGSKA (reference sequence). The CDR3 runs to 11 residues. The CDR3 loop reads CSLPRGETQYF. The CDR3 nucleotides are TGCAGCCTCCCTAGGGGGGAGACCCAGTACTTC.

This CDR3 reads CASRSGVFNEQYF. The DNA of the CDR3 is TGTGCCAGCAGATCAGGGGTTTTCAACGAGCAGTACTTC. The V and J genes are TRBV6-6 and TRBJ2-7, with D perhaps matching TRBD1 (6 bases). Germline lookup yields CDR1 MNHNY and CDR2 SVGAGI (reference sequence). V lost 6 bases to trimming and J lost 5 bases, with 14 bases between them. The CDR3 has 13 amino acids.

V gene TRBV18 combines with J gene TRBJ1-1, with 9 bases aligning to TRBD1. Germline trimming cut 5 bases from V and 1 base from J; bases unmatched to any gene: 5. The CDR3 is made up of 15 amino acids. The germline V gene has CDR1 KGHSH and CDR2 LQKENI. The CDR3 spells CASSEQGAANTEAFF. The CDR3 region has the DNA TGTGCCAGCTCAGAACAGGGGGCTGCGAACACTGAAGCTTTCTTT. The whole variable domain, filled in from reference TRBV18 and TRBJ1-1, reads NAGVMQNPRHLVRRRGQEARLRCSPMKGHSHVYWYRQLPEEGLKFMVYLQKENIIDESGMPKERFSAEFPKEGPSILRIQQVVRGDSAAYFCASSEQGAANTEAFFGQGTRLTVV.

The chain has TRBV6-5 and TRBJ2-1; TRBD2 matches at 7 bases. The CDR3 runs 15 residues. The germline V gene encodes CDR1 MNHEY and CDR2 SVGAGI. Unmatched junction bases numbered 9, after V lost 5 bases and J lost 5 bases. CDR3 protein: CASSALGRGDNEQFF. Written as DNA, the CDR3 is TGTGCCAGCAGTGCCTTGGGGAGGGGCGACAATGAGCAGTTCTTC.

This rearrangement joins TRBV19 to TRBJ2-5; TRBD1 agrees at 11 bases. Germline values: CDR1 LNHDA, CDR2 SQIVND (reference sequence). After removal of 10 bases from V and 4 bases from J, the junction contained 2 bases not matched to a gene. This CDR3 contains 12 residues. The CDR3 loop is CATGTGGETQYF. The DNA for the CDR3 is TGTGCCACCGGGACAGGGGGAGAGACCCAGTACTTC. Supplemented by reference TRBV19 and TRBJ2-5, the full variable domain reads DGGITQSPKYLFRKEGQNVTLSCEQNLNHDAMYWYRQDPGQGLRLIYYSQIVNDFQKGDIAEGYSVSREKKESFPLTVTSAQKNPTAFYLCATGTGGETQYFGPGTRLLVL.

The chain has TRBV7-9 and TRBJ1-1; 9 bases fit TRBD1. This CDR3 is 13 amino acids long. Germline V CDR1 and CDR2: SEHNR, FQNEAQ (reference sequence). The J segment lost 8 bases and the V segment lost 3 bases, leaving 4 bases of the junction unmatched. The CDR3 reads CASSLQQGAEAFF. In nucleotides, the CDR3 is TGTGCCAGCAGCTTGCAACAGGGGGCCGAAGCTTTCTTT.